This T cell receptor beta chain appears in the sequencing data of a study of OX40 agonist ivuxolimab in advanced cancers. The method was immunoSEQ multiplex PCR; TCRdb's version includes in-frame clones alone and lacks a portion of them. The sample has roughly 15,000 clones; roughly nine tenths are singletons. This clone was seen only a few times. The CDR3 contains 14 residues. CDR1 MNHEY and CDR2 SVGAGI come from the germline V gene. Deletions cut 1 base from V and 0 bases from J, with 4 bases between. This chain joins TRBV6-5 and TRBJ2-1; D unresolved. The receptor was isolated from an adult with an advanced solid tumor such as melanoma, head and neck, liver or kidney cancer. Sequencing was performed on CD4+ or CD8+ T cells sorted from blood, taken in a trial of the OX40 agonist ivuxolimab. As DNA, the CDR3 is TGTGCCAGCAGTTACTTGACCTCCTACAATGAGCAGTTCTTC. As protein: CASSYLTSYNEQFF.